This T cell receptor (beta chain) was identified in a study of T cell repertoires in cytomegalovirus infection. Many counts were recorded for this clonotype. Its antigen remains unidentified. Notes on the study in general: Carriers of CMV and the relevant HLA type were discriminated by public TCR beta frequency.

The CDR3 runs 19 residues. In germline, CDR1 is SEHNR, CDR2 FQNEAQ (reference sequence). The V segment lost 5 bases and the J segment 0 bases; nucleotides outside the gene matches: 11. TCRdb itself ran the reads through MiXCR, one entry per CDR3 protein. The sample records over 300,000 distinct CDR3 sequences, 17% being singletons. Sequences were obtained from PBMCs. The rearrangement joins TRBV7-9 to TRBJ2-1; 12 bases match TRBD2. This receptor was identified in a human donor in good health (CMV status not recorded). Some clones in this sample may be carry-over from other donors' samples. Written as DNA, the CDR3 is TGTGCCAGCAGCCCCGCCCTAGCGGGGGGGAACCCCTCCTACAATGAGCAGTTCTTC. Translated: CASSPALAGGNPSYNEQFF.